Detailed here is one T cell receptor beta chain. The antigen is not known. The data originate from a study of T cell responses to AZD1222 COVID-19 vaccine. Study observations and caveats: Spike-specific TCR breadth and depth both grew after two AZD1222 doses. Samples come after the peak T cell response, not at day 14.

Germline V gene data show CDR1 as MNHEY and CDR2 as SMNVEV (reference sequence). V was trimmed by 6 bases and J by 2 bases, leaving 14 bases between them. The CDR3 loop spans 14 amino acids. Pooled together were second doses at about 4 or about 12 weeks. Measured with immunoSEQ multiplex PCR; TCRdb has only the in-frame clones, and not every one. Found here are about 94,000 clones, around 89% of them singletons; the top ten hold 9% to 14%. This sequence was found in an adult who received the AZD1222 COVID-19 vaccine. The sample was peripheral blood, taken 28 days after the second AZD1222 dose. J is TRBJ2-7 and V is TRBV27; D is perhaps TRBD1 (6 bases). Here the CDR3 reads CASSETGSTYEQYF. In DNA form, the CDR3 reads TGTGCCAGCAGCGAAACAGGGTCGACCTACGAGCAGTACTTC.